The 32 T cell receptor beta chains listed next were all sequenced from one sample in a study of metastatic and nonmetastatic thyroid tumors. TCRdb used MiXCR to call clones anew from the PCR reads. The data contain about 38,000 clones, more than 25% of them singletons. No patient received treatment before thyroid surgery. The specimen sequenced was blood. The receptors here all came from a female donor with papillary thyroid cancer or a benign thyroid nodule (not recorded which). Some clones in this sample may be carry-over from other donors' samples.

This clone was counted ten times or more. The chain combines TRBV20-1 with TRBJ1-6; D remains unclear. Germline V lookup: CDR1 DFQATT, CDR2 SNEGSKA (reference sequence). V was shortened by 6 bases and J by 9 bases, with 18 bases between the two germline ends. The CDR3 is 14 amino acids. As DNA, the CDR3 is TGCAGTGCCAAAGACGGGGTGGAAGTTTCACCCCTCCACTTT. Its translation is CSAKDGVEVSPLHF.

In its sample, this clone ranks as medium-sized. The chain links TRBV12-3 or TRBV12-4 to TRBJ2-7; perhaps TRBD1 as D (6 bases). V lost 6 bases and J lost 3, with 12 bases in between. CDR3 length: 13 residues. In DNA, the CDR3 is TGTGCCAGCAGACCCGGACAGCACTACGAGCAGTACTTC. This translates into CASRPGQHYEQYF.

The rearrangement links TRBV6-2 or TRBV6-3 to TRBJ1-3; the match to TRBD1 covers 8 bases. The V segment lost 3 bases and the J segment 8 bases; nucleotides outside the gene matches: 6. The V gene's germline CDR1 is MNHEY and CDR2 SVGEGT. There are 14 residues in the CDR3. The CDR3 is CASSYVGQGDTIYF. DNA for the CDR3: TGTGCCAGCAGTTATGTAGGACAGGGTGACACCATATATTTT.

In the case of this clone: The junction shows a germline mismatch at one end, possibly a read error. CDR3 nucleotides: TGTGCCAGCAGCCTCGGAAACAGGGATACTCAGTATTTT. Amino acids: CASSLGNRDTQYF. The chain uses TRBV5-6 and TRBJ2-3, with a possible D match to TRBD1 (6 bases). Germline assignment: CDR1 SGHDT and CDR2 YYEEEE. CDR3 size: 13 residues.

At least ten counts were recorded for this clone. This chain links TRBV18 with TRBJ1-3; D not certain. Trimming pared 2 bases from V and 0 bases from J, leaving 11 bases between. The CDR3 totals 16 residues. Germline CDR1 reads KGHSH; CDR2 reads LQKENI. CDR3 coding DNA: TGTGCCAGCTCACCAGCCAGGTGGGGCTCTGGAAACACCATATATTTT. This translates into CASSPARWGSGNTIYF.

This clone was detected many times. This chain connects TRBV7-8 to TRBJ2-1, with D unclear. The germline V and J ends were trimmed by 3 bases and 9 bases, with 9 bases remaining between them. The CDR3 runs to 12 residues. Germline CDR1 is SGHVS and CDR2 is FQNEAQ. In nucleotides, the CDR3 is TGTGCCAGCAGCTTGACTTTGGGTGAGCAGTTCTTC. It yields the protein CASSLTLGEQFF.

Ten or more counts support this clone. The genes are TRBV14 and TRBJ1-6, with TRBD1 matching over 8 bases. V lost 4 bases and J lost 8; bases outside the gene matches: 13. CDR1 and CDR2 from the germline V gene are SGHDN and FVKESK. The CDR3 is made up of 17 amino acids. The CDR3 DNA reads TGTGCCAGCAGCCTAGAACAGGGGGGACCCTTGGATTCACCCCTCCACTTT. Its translation is CASSLEQGGPLDSPLHF.

This clone was seen repeatedly, ten times or more. One end of the junction does not line up with germline, which may come from a read error. The chain links TRBV6-1 to TRBJ1-1; TRBD1 is a possible D gene (6 bases). CDR3 size: 10 residues. CDR1 is MNHNS and CDR2 is SASEGT in the germline V gene. CDR3 sequence: CASSGLLGGF. As DNA, the CDR3 is TGTGCCAGCAGTGGGCTCCTAGGGGGCTTT.

This clone was seen repeatedly, ten times or more. The rearrangement uses TRBV11-3 and TRBJ2-7; tentatively, D is TRBD2 (6 bases). This CDR3 spans 18 amino acids. The germline V gene encodes CDR1 SGHNT and CDR2 YENEEA. The V end was cut by 1 base, the J end by 3 bases, with 22 bases between. The CDR3 reads CASSLGAGRRGGFYEQYF. In nucleotides, the CDR3 is TGTGCCAGCAGCTTAGGGGCGGGCCGGAGGGGCGGATTCTACGAGCAGTACTTC.

In this sample, this clone turned up many times. The chain links TRBV5-1 to TRBJ1-2; the D gene is possibly TRBD1 (5 bases). V was pared by 4 bases and J by 4 bases, with 20 bases between. CDR1 and CDR2 from the germline V gene are SGHRS and YFSETQ. The CDR3 sequence is 16 residues long. CDR3 sequence reads: CASSPTGPQGPYGYTF. The CDR3 nucleotides are TGCGCCAGCAGCCCAACAGGCCCCCAGGGTCCCTATGGCTACACCTTC.

This clone occurred many times. The chain carries TRBV20-1 and TRBJ2-7; maybe TRBD1 (5 bases). The CDR3 is made up of 12 amino acids. V was clipped by 0 bases and J by 2 bases, with 5 bases between them. The germline gives CDR1 DFQATT, CDR2 SNEGSKA (reference sequence). CDR3 nucleotide sequence: TGCAGTGCTAGAGAGGGGCCCTACGAGCAGTACTTC. This gives the protein CSAREGPYEQYF.

This rearrangement joins TRBV30 to TRBJ2-7, with 7 bases fitting TRBD1. CDR1 and CDR2 (germline): GTSNPN, SVGIG (reference sequence). This CDR3 region has 14 residues. V lost 4 bases and J lost 4; bases outside the gene matches: 10. The CDR3 DNA reads as TGTGCCTGGAAGGTAGGGCAGGGGGTATACGAGCAGTACTTC. Translated: CAWKVGQGVYEQYF.

V is TRBV6-1 and J is TRBJ2-3; D uncertain. CDR1 and CDR2 from the germline V gene are MNHNS and SASEGT. V was clipped by 6 bases and J by 0 bases, with 16 bases between them. The CDR3 totals 16 residues. The CDR3 sequence is CASRYGQASSTDTQYF. In nucleotides, the CDR3 is TGTGCCAGCAGATATGGTCAAGCGTCTAGCACAGATACGCAGTATTTT.

This clone was detected ten times or more. The chain recombines TRBV20-1 with TRBJ1-5; 9 nucleotides line up with TRBD1. Trimming took 4 bases from V and 0 from J; bases not matched to a gene: 10. CDR3 length: 17 residues. Germline values: CDR1 DFQATT, CDR2 SNEGSKA (reference sequence). DNA for the CDR3: TGCAGTGCTACGGACAGGGGACTGGGGTATAGCAATCAGCCCCAGCATTTT. Its translation is CSATDRGLGYSNQPQHF.

The genes are TRBV30 and TRBJ2-7, with TRBD2 as a possible D gene (5 bases). This CDR3 contains 12 residues. The ends were cut back, 0 bases at V and 5 bases at J, with 8 bases in the middle. CDR1 is GTSNPN, CDR2 SVGIG, per germline (reference sequence). The CDR3 sequence: CAWSVSGDEQYF. The DNA of the CDR3 is TGTGCCTGGAGTGTATCCGGGGACGAGCAGTACTTC.

This clone occurred many times. The rearrangement uses TRBV30 and TRBJ1-2; D may be TRBD1 (5 bases). V was trimmed by 2 bases and J by 9 bases, leaving 22 bases between them. The CDR3 sequence is 15 residues long. The germline V gene has CDR1 GTSNPN and CDR2 SVGIG (reference sequence). The CDR3 region is CAWSKDSGAMRSYTF. The CDR3 DNA sequence: TGTGCCTGGAGTAAAGACAGTGGAGCCATGCGTAGCTACACCTTC.

This clone is deemed medium-sized. This chain uses TRBV6-4 with TRBJ2-6; D is undetermined. The CDR3 spans 13 residues. Germline assignment: CDR1 MRHNA and CDR2 SNTAGT. Deletions cut 0 bases from V and 3 bases from J, with 0 bases between. CDR3 sequence reads: CASSDSGANVLTF. DNA for the CDR3: TGTGCCAGCAGTGACTCTGGGGCCAACGTCCTGACTTTC.

V and J are TRBV12-3 or TRBV12-4 and TRBJ1-4, with 10 bases that match TRBD1. The CDR3 is 15 amino acids. Losses at the gene ends were 6 bases for V and 4 bases for J; bases not matched to a gene: 5. CDR3 sequence: CASSADRGNNEKLFF. Here the CDR3 DNA reads TGTGCCAGCAGCGCGGACAGGGGGAATAATGAAAAACTGTTTTTT.

This clone came up many times. The CDR3 protein is CASNDQETQYF. Written as DNA, the CDR3 is TGTGCCAGCAACGACCAAGAGACCCAGTACTTC. This chain links TRBV6-2 or TRBV6-3 with TRBJ2-5; D is ambiguous. Trimming took 7 bases from V and 0 from J, leaving 3 bases between them. CDR1 and CDR2 from the germline V gene are MNHEY and SVGEGT. The CDR3 is 11 residues long.

The chain joins TRBV5-1 to TRBJ2-7; 7 nucleotides align to TRBD1. The germline V gene encodes CDR1 SGHRS and CDR2 YFSETQ. V dropped 5 bases and J dropped 1; count of bases not matched to a gene: 3. The CDR3 contains 13 residues. The CDR3 DNA follows: TGCGCCAGCAGGCCGGGACAGTCCTACGAGCAGTACTTC. Amino acid sequence: CASRPGQSYEQYF.

There are many counts of this clone. The CDR3 region is CASRSGGNTGELFF. The CDR3 DNA sequence: TGTGCCAGCAGGTCAGGGGGTAACACCGGGGAGCTGTTTTTT. The V call is TRBV2, the J call TRBJ2-2; 7 nucleotides match TRBD1. From germline, CDR1 is SNHLY and CDR2 FYNNEI. The CDR3 loop spans 14 amino acids. Trimming took 6 bases from V and 2 from J; bases not matched to a gene: 3.

This clone was seen at least ten times. V is TRBV28 and J is TRBJ1-2, with TRBD1 as a possible D gene (6 bases). Germline V lookup: CDR1 MDHEN, CDR2 SYDVKM. This CDR3 has 14 amino acids. Trimming removed 5 bases at V and 8 bases at J, with 18 bases between. The CDR3 DNA follows: TGTGCCAGCAGTCCCCCGCGGGACATTTTGGGCTACACCTTC. Protein sequence: CASSPPRDILGYTF.

This clone has more than one count but fewer than ten. The V call is TRBV6-1, the J call TRBJ1-2, with D possibly matching TRBD1 (5 bases). The germline V gene encodes CDR1 MNHNS and CDR2 SASEGT. The V and J ends lost 7 bases and 5 bases respectively, with 17 bases between them. The CDR3 is 14 amino acids. CDR3 region: CASTRVRGAYGYTF. In DNA, the CDR3 is TGTGCCAGCACTCGGGTGAGAGGGGCTTATGGCTACACCTTC.

This chain links TRBV30 with TRBJ2-7, with 7 nucleotides matching TRBD2. This CDR3 region has 15 residues. Germline trimming cut 4 bases from V and 4 bases from J; bases unmatched to any gene: 13. Germline V lookup: CDR1 GTSNPN, CDR2 SVGIG (reference sequence). CDR3: CAWNRGARGVYEQYF. The CDR3 region has the DNA TGTGCCTGGAACCGCGGGGCCCGGGGGGTATACGAGCAGTACTTC.

The table lists this clone with many counts. The chain uses TRBV5-1 and TRBJ2-3, with TRBD2 matching 9 bases. Germline-derived CDR1 and CDR2 are SGHRS and YFSETQ. This CDR3 has 15 residues. Trimming took 4 bases from V and 4 from J; bases not matched to a gene: 7. The CDR3 DNA sequence: TGCGCCAGCAGCCCAGTTAGCGGGGGCCCAGATACGCAGTATTTT. Translation: CASSPVSGGPDTQYF.

In this sample, this clone is medium-sized (0.01 to 0.1%). The chain has TRBV28 and TRBJ2-7; D assignment may be TRBD1 or TRBD2 (5 bases each). In germline, CDR1 is MDHEN, CDR2 SYDVKM. This CDR3 is 14 amino acids long. V was cut by 4 bases and J by 2 bases, with 12 bases left in between. The CDR3 coding sequence is TGTGCCAGCAGTTCCGGGACCTTAACCTACGAGCAGTACTTC. This codes for CASSSGTLTYEQYF.

This clone was seen a few times. The V gene is TRBV28, the J gene TRBJ1-2; D unclear. The V end lost 5 bases, the J end lost 1 base, and 8 bases lay between the germline ends. The CDR3 loop spans 13 amino acids. Germline V lookup: CDR1 MDHEN, CDR2 SYDVKM. As DNA, the CDR3 is TGTGCCAGCAGTCCCCCAGATAACTATGGCTACACCTTC. Protein: CASSPPDNYGYTF.

This clone was found many times. This may arise from a read error, as a much more abundant clone is one base away. The chain couples TRBV18 to TRBJ2-7, with 7 positions matching TRBD1. The CDR3 is 13 amino acids. Per germline, CDR1 KGHSH and CDR2 LQKENI. The CDR3 sequence is CASPPGTAQEQYF. The CDR3 coding sequence is TGTGCCAGCCCACCCGGGACAGCTCAAGAGCAGTACTTC.

The rearrangement links TRBV5-1 to TRBJ2-1; 9 nucleotides agree with TRBD2. J gave up 6 bases and V 4 bases, and 11 bases lay outside the gene matches. CDR1 and CDR2 from the germline V gene are SGHRS and YFSETQ. The CDR3 is 16 amino acids. The CDR3 is CASSRGPGLAFNEQFF. Here the CDR3 DNA reads TGCGCCAGCAGCCGAGGGCCGGGACTAGCATTCAATGAGCAGTTCTTC.

This clone was observed at least ten times. The chain uses TRBV5-1 and TRBJ2-1, with 8 bases identical to TRBD2. CDR1 and CDR2 from the germline V gene are SGHRS and YFSETQ. The CDR3 is made up of 16 amino acids. After removal of 4 bases from V and 4 bases from J, the junction contained 10 bases not matched to a gene. In DNA, the CDR3 is TGCGCCAGCAGCCTGGGGGTTAGCGGGGTATACAATGAGCAGTTCTTC. Its protein is CASSLGVSGVYNEQFF.

Ten or more counts support this clone. A single base separates this from a much larger clone, so it may be a read error. Other DNA sequences in the same sample also yield this CDR3. The gene calls are TRBV6-1 and TRBJ1-2; no reliable D call. This CDR3 is built from 16 residues. The V and J ends lost 7 bases and 0 bases respectively, with 18 bases between them. CDR1 is MNHNS and CDR2 is SASEGT in the germline V gene. CDR3 nucleotides: TGTGCCAGCACCCCGACGCTTGGGTCTTCTAACTATGGCTACACCTTC. Protein: CASTPTLGSSNYGYTF.

This clone occurred many times. The chain is built from TRBV9 and TRBJ2-6; tentative D call: TRBD2 (6 bases). V shed 3 bases and J shed 4 bases, with 14 bases lying between them. The CDR3 sequence is 16 residues long. CDR1 and CDR2 (germline): SGDLS, YYNGEE. The CDR3 DNA reads TGTGCCAGCAGCGCCGGGGGAGCTTACGGGGCCAACGTCCTGACTTTC. It encodes CASSAGGAYGANVLTF.